These T cell receptor beta chains were read from a single sample in a study of T cells in localized non-small cell lung cancer. Sequencing was performed with immunoSEQ multiplex PCR; in TCRdb, only in-frame clones are kept and a portion is missing. The sample records more than 2,000 clones, about 34% being singletons. Sequencing was performed on lung tumor tissue, taken before any cancer treatment. The receptors were sampled from an older female donor with stage II squamous cell lung carcinoma. CDR3s include the opening cysteine and the closing phenylalanine or tryptophan. A D gene is named only where the DNA matches it firmly. A clone size is listed for some rows: how often the clone was seen (once, few, many), or a class if it is expanded.

TRBD1	few	TRBV19	TRBJ2-7	TGTGCCAGTAGTTCCCGGGACAGGGGGTATTCGTACGAGCAGTACTTC	CASSSRDRGYSYEQYF
TRBD2	few	TRBV19	TRBJ2-5	TGTGCCAGTAAGCCCGGGGGGGGGCAAGAGACCCAGTACTTC	CASKPGGGQETQYF
NA	few	TRBV19	TRBJ1-1	TGTGCCAGTACAGGGAACACTGAAGCTTTCTTT	CASTGNTEAFF
NA	NA	TRBV6-8	TRBJ1-2	TGTGCCAGCAGTCCTCAAGGAACAGTAGCTAACTATGGCTACACCTTC	CASSPQGTVANYGYTF
NA	NA	TRBV18	TRBJ1-1	TGTGCCAGCTCACCACTGGGGATGGACACTGAAGCTTTCTTT	CASSPLGMDTEAFF
TRBD1	medium-sized	TRBV11-3	TRBJ1-2	TGTGCCAGCACCTTGGACAGGGGGTCCTATGGCTACACCTTC	CASTLDRGSYGYTF
TRBD1	NA	TRBV11-3	TRBJ1-6	TGTGCCAGCAGACGGGGACAGAATAATTCACCCCTCCACTTT	CASRRGQNNSPLHF
NA	NA	TRBV19	TRBJ2-2	TGTGCCAGTAAGGAGGGGGCATCCACCGGGGAGCTGTTTTTT	CASKEGASTGELFF
NA	NA	TRBV29-1	TRBJ1-2	TGCAGCGTTGATGGAGGGGGGGATGGCTACACCTTC	CSVDGGGDGYTF
TRBD2	NA	TRBV5-1	TRBJ2-1	TGCGCCAGCAGCGCCGGGGGGGCAGGGAATGAGCAGTTCTTC	CASSAGGAGNEQFF
TRBD1	NA	TRBV14	TRBJ2-2	TGTGCCAGCAGCCAAGATATCGGGACAGAGAGAACCGGGGAGCTGTTTTTT	CASSQDIGTERTGELFF
TRBD1	few	TRBV6-8	TRBJ1-1	TGTGCCAGCAGTTTACGAACCCGGGACAGGGTGGGTTATACTGAAGCTTTCTTT	CASSLRTRDRVGYTEAFF
NA	NA	TRBV30	TRBJ1-1	TGTGCCTGGAACACGGGATCCTTAGGAGGGATGAACACTGAAGCTTTCTTT	CAWNTGSLGGMNTEAFF
NA	NA	TRBV25-1	TRBJ2-3	TGTGCCAGCAGTGAATCCCGGGGGACTAGCACAGATACGCAGTATTTT	CASSESRGTSTDTQYF
NA	NA	TRBV4-1	TRBJ1-6	TGCGCCAGCAGCCAAGATCAGGGTCATAATTCACCCCTCCACTTT	CASSQDQGHNSPLHF
NA	few	TRBV1	TRBJ2-7	TGCGCCAGCAGCCAAAACCTCGGTCGGTCAATCGAGCAGTACTTC	CASSQNLGRSIEQYF
NA	NA	TRBV10-2	TRBJ2-7	TGCGCCAGCAGTGAGTCCGAGCCAGGAGCCTACGAGCAGTACTTC	CASSESEPGAYEQYF
NA	NA	TRBV1	TRBJ1-1	TGCGCCAGCAGCCCGACCAATCAAAGGAACACTGAAGCTTTCTTT	CASSPTNQRNTEAFF
NA	few	TRBV9	TRBJ2-1	TGTGCCAGCAGCTCCGGGGGGCTAGTCGAGCAGTTCTTC	CASSSGGLVEQFF